These 27 T cell receptor beta chains were sequenced from one sample in a study of shared clonotypes between healthy human individuals. Generated by immunoSEQ multiplex PCR, the TCRdb table keeps only in-frame clones and is missing some. The sample shows over a million clones, 95% to 97% of them seen only once. Sequencing input: naive CD4+ T cells sorted from blood. Subset in this sample: CD45RA+ positively selected. The receptors were sampled from a man younger than 45 in good health.

This sequence joins TRBV7-3 and TRBJ2-3; 8 positions match TRBD1. Germline-derived CDR1 and CDR2 are SGHTA and FQGTGA. V dropped 4 bases and J dropped 8; count of bases not matched to a gene: 2. This CDR3 has 12 amino acids. The CDR3 spells CASSSGGSTQYF. In DNA, the CDR3 is TGTGCCAGCAGCTCAGGGGGCTCTACGCAGTATTTT.

The DNA of the CDR3 is TGTGCCAGCAGGGGACTAGCGTCCGAGCAGTTCTTC. Its translation: CASRGLASEQFF. The V gene is TRBV6-1, the J gene TRBJ2-1; 10 nucleotides match TRBD2. The CDR3 sequence is 12 residues long. Germline CDR1 and CDR2: MNHNS and SASEGT. J was trimmed by 10 bases and V by 6 bases; bases with no gene match: 3.

This clone was picked up one time. The J gene is TRBJ2-1, the V gene TRBV27; no definite D call. Trimming cost V 5 bases and J 3 bases, with 17 bases left between them. Germline assignment: CDR1 MNHEY and CDR2 SMNVEV (reference sequence). The CDR3 length is 16 residues. The chain's CDR3 is CASSLPLGESYNEQFF. CDR3 sequence (DNA): TGTGCCAGCAGTCTCCCCCTTGGCGAAAGCTACAATGAGCAGTTCTTC.

This chain links TRBV2 with TRBJ2-1; maybe TRBD2 (5 bases). Germline CDR1 SNHLY, CDR2 FYNNEI. V lost 6 bases to trimming and J lost 3 bases, with 6 bases between them. This CDR3 spans 12 amino acids. The CDR3 sequence is CASRSGYNEQFF. CDR3 nucleotide sequence: TGTGCCAGCAGAAGCGGCTACAATGAGCAGTTCTTC.

The V and J genes are TRBV13 and TRBJ1-1; D is perhaps TRBD1 (5 bases). The CDR3 spans 13 residues. CDR1 and CDR2 (germline): PRHDT, FYEKMQ (reference sequence). The ends were cut back, 6 bases at V and 3 bases at J, with 11 bases in the middle. The CDR3: CASRRGWDTEAFF. The CDR3 DNA reads TGTGCCAGCAGACGGGGGTGGGACACTGAAGCTTTCTTT. The entire variable domain, with the rest obtained from reference TRBV13 and TRBJ1-1, is as follows: AAGVIQSPRHLIKEKRETATLKCYPIPRHDTVYWYQQGPGQDPQFLISFYEKMQSDKGSIPDRFSAQQFSDYHSELNMSSLELGDSALYFCASRRGWDTEAFFGQGTRLTVV.

The genes are TRBV4-3 and TRBJ2-3; TRBD2 matches at 10 bases. The V and J ends lost 0 bases and 7 bases, in that order; junction bases with no gene match: 10. The germline CDR1 and CDR2 sequences are LGHNA and YSLEER. The CDR3 length is 17 residues. The CDR3 DNA reads as TGCGCCAGCAGCCAAGAAGGGACTAGCGCAAAGTCCAATACGCAGTATTTT. Translation: CASSQEGTSAKSNTQYF.

The chain uses TRBV7-9 and TRBJ1-4; the match to TRBD1 covers 10 bases. V lost 5 bases to trimming and J lost 5 bases; unmatched junction nucleotides: 5. This CDR3 contains 15 residues. Germline CDR1 reads SEHNR; CDR2 reads FQNEAQ (reference sequence). CDR3 DNA: TGTGCCAGCAGCATCGGACAGGGGGGAAATGAAAAACTGTTTTTT. Amino acid sequence: CASSIGQGGNEKLFF.

The chain uses TRBV11-1 and TRBJ2-1; weak D call: TRBD2 (5 bases). Germline-derived CDR1 and CDR2 are SGHAT and FQDESV (reference sequence). This CDR3 comprises 16 residues. V lost 5 bases and J lost 9, with 23 bases in between. The CDR3 protein is CASSPLRTVTSGEQFF. In DNA, the CDR3 is TGTGCCAGCAGCCCCCTTCGGACTGTTACGTCTGGTGAGCAGTTCTTC.

The chain couples TRBV5-5 to TRBJ2-5, with a weak D call TRBD2 (7 bases). The CDR3 runs 17 residues. Germline lookup yields CDR1 SGHKS and CDR2 YYEKEE (reference sequence). V was pared by 6 bases and J by 4 bases, with 25 bases between. CDR3 amino acids: CASTKFYREGIGETQYF. The CDR3 nucleotides read TGTGCCAGCACCAAATTTTACAGGGAGGGCATAGGAGAGACCCAGTACTTC.

This clone was seen just once. The chain links TRBV18 to TRBJ1-2; perhaps TRBD1 as D (5 bases). V was shortened by 2 bases and J by 3 bases, with 10 bases between the two germline ends. From germline, CDR1 is KGHSH and CDR2 LQKENI. The CDR3 extends over 14 amino acids. For the CDR3, the DNA is TGTGCCAGCTCACCAGGGGGATCCGACTATGGCTACACCTTC. Amino acid sequence: CASSPGGSDYGYTF.

This rearrangement joins TRBV28 to TRBJ2-2; D remains unclear. The CDR3 runs 13 residues. The germline V gene has CDR1 MDHEN and CDR2 SYDVKM. Between the trimmed V and J ends, which lost 6 bases and 0 bases, there was a span of 5 bases. CDR3 sequence reads: CASRKANTGELFF. The CDR3 region has the DNA TGTGCCAGCAGAAAGGCGAACACCGGGGAGCTGTTTTTT.

The chain employs TRBV7-2 and TRBJ2-7; a weak D match, TRBD2 (5 bases). Germline V gives CDR1 SGHTA, CDR2 FQGNSA. This CDR3 has 15 residues. V was clipped by 5 bases and J by 3 bases, with 17 bases between them. The CDR3 sequence: CASSITLQEVYEQYF. DNA for the CDR3: TGTGCCAGCAGCATAACCCTGCAGGAGGTCTACGAGCAGTACTTC. Complete variable domain (other parts from reference TRBV7-2 and TRBJ2-7): GAGVSQSPSNKVTEKGKDVELRCDPISGHTALYWYRQSLGQGLEFLIYFQGNSAPDKSGLPSDRFSAERTGGSVSTLTIQRTQQEDSAVYLCASSITLQEVYEQYFGPGTRLTVT.

The chain employs TRBV29-1 and TRBJ2-1; TRBD1 matches at 8 bases. V shed 6 bases, J shed 3 bases, and the junction held 7 bases outside the gene matches. The CDR3 length is 14 residues. CDR1 is SQVTM and CDR2 is ANQGSEA in the germline V gene. The CDR3 sequence is CSVVIGQGYNEQFF. DNA of the CDR3: TGCAGCGTCGTAATCGGACAGGGCTACAATGAGCAGTTCTTC.

This clone was found once. The chain couples TRBV28 to TRBJ2-3, with TRBD2 as a possible D gene (7 bases). The germline V gene has CDR1 MDHEN and CDR2 SYDVKM. V dropped 8 bases and J dropped 0 bases, with 12 bases sitting between them. This CDR3 is built from 14 residues. The CDR3 DNA reads as TGTGCCAGCTGTAAGGGGGGGAGCACAGATACGCAGTATTTT. Protein sequence: CASCKGGSTDTQYF.

The chain couples TRBV11-2 to TRBJ2-1; 8 positions match TRBD1. Germline CDR1 and CDR2: SGHAT and FQNNGV. This CDR3 has 15 amino acids. Trimming removed 6 bases from V and 5 bases from J; junction bases left unmatched: 9. The CDR3 DNA reads as TGTGCCAGCAGTCAACAGGGGGGAAAAGACAATGAGCAGTTCTTC. This sequence encodes CASSQQGGKDNEQFF.

The chain uses TRBV11-2 and TRBJ2-3; TRBD1 agrees at 7 bases. Unmatched junction bases numbered 6, after V lost 6 bases and J lost 3 bases. The length of the CDR3 is 14 residues. Germline V gene lookup returns CDR1 SGHAT and CDR2 FQNNGV. The CDR3 bases are TGTGCCAGCAGAGACAGGGATTGGACAGATACGCAGTATTTT. Translated: CASRDRDWTDTQYF.

This chain uses TRBV15 with TRBJ2-2, with D uncertain. The V gene lost 3 bases and the J gene lost 0 bases, with 14 bases spanning the gap. The CDR3 covers 17 residues. Germline assignment: CDR1 LNHNV and CDR2 YYDKDF (reference sequence). The CDR3 coding sequence is TGTGCCACCAGCAGTTCCCGGAAACTCACGAACACCGGGGAGCTGTTTTTT. It translates to CATSSSRKLTNTGELFF.

This sequence joins TRBV7-3 and TRBJ2-3; 7 positions agree with TRBD2. The CDR3 is 16 amino acids. Germline V lookup: CDR1 SGHTA, CDR2 FQGTGA. Trimming took 5 bases from V and 5 from J; bases not matched to a gene: 13. CDR3 sequence (DNA): TGTGCCAGCAGCCCCACAGTAGCGGGCGGTGGAGATACGCAGTATTTT. Translating it yields CASSPTVAGGGDTQYF.

This clone was counted only a few times. The sample carries other DNA sequences with the same CDR3. V and J are TRBV28 and TRBJ1-1, with a tentative D call TRBD1 (5 bases). V lost 4 bases and J lost 5, with 8 bases in between. CDR3 size: 12 residues. The germline V gene encodes CDR1 MDHEN and CDR2 SYDVKM. CDR3 protein: CASSSGGTEAFF. The CDR3 nucleotides read TGTGCCAGCAGTTCCGGGGGAACTGAAGCTTTCTTT.

This chain joins TRBV5-1 and TRBJ2-2; D remains unclear. The length of the CDR3 is 14 residues. Germline V lookup: CDR1 SGHRS, CDR2 YFSETQ. V was clipped by 8 bases and J by 6 bases, with 17 bases between them. The CDR3 reads CASSGDNLAGELFF. The CDR3 nucleotides read TGCGCCAGTAGTGGGGATAATTTGGCCGGGGAGCTGTTTTTT.

The chain uses TRBV30 and TRBJ1-4, with D tentatively TRBD1 (6 bases). The germline gives CDR1 GTSNPN, CDR2 SVGIG (reference sequence). The CDR3 contains 13 residues. V lost 0 bases to trimming and J lost 6 bases, with 8 bases between them. As DNA, the CDR3 is TGTGCCTGGAGTGTGGGGGGCGATGAAAAACTGTTTTTT. Translated, it gives CAWSVGGDEKLFF.

This clone has a single count. The chain joins TRBV5-3 to TRBJ2-3; TRBD1 matches 7 bases. TRBV5-3 is placed among ORFs of uncertain function. Unmatched junction bases numbered 4, after V lost 5 bases and J lost 4 bases. This CDR3 is built from 13 residues. This chain's CDR3 is CARRRDSPDTQYF. The CDR3 DNA follows: TGTGCCAGAAGACGGGACAGCCCAGATACGCAGTATTTT.

The chain employs TRBV19 and TRBJ2-7; 9 positions match TRBD2. Germline trimming cut 9 bases from V and 2 bases from J; bases unmatched to any gene: 8. Germline V gene data show CDR1 as LNHDA and CDR2 as SQIVND (reference sequence). This CDR3 is built from 14 residues. CDR3 sequence reads: CASQSSGTTYEQYF. Here the CDR3 DNA reads TGTGCCAGCCAATCTAGCGGGACTACCTACGAGCAGTACTTC.

A single count supports this clone. The rearrangement links TRBV7-9 to TRBJ1-4; D remains ambiguous. The V end was cut by 3 bases, the J end by 11 bases, with 10 bases between. CDR3 length: 12 residues. Germline V gives CDR1 SEHNR, CDR2 FQNEAQ (reference sequence). The CDR3 region has the DNA TGTGCCAGCAGCTTCCCGACGGGGAAACTGTTTTTT. Translated, it gives CASSFPTGKLFF.

As regards this clone: The sample has other DNA sequences that encode this CDR3 too. This chain joins TRBV5-1 and TRBJ2-3, with TRBD2 matching 13 bases. Germline trimming cut 3 bases from V and 2 bases from J; bases unmatched to any gene: 3. Germline V gene data show CDR1 as SGHRS and CDR2 as YFSETQ. The length of the CDR3 is 16 residues. The CDR3 nucleotides are TGCGCCAGCAGCTCGGGACTAGCGGGACCCACAGATACGCAGTATTTT. Translated, it gives CASSSGLAGPTDTQYF.

The chain couples TRBV5-6 to TRBJ2-7; TRBD2 might be the D (6 bases). V dropped 4 bases and J dropped 2 bases, with 10 bases sitting between them. The germline CDR1 and CDR2 sequences are SGHDT and YYEEEE. The CDR3 has 13 residues. The CDR3 loop is CASSARGPYEQYF. The CDR3 nucleotides are TGTGCCAGCAGCGCGCGGGGACCCTACGAGCAGTACTTC.

V and J are TRBV28 and TRBJ2-1; D may be TRBD2 (6 bases). Germline V gives CDR1 MDHEN, CDR2 SYDVKM. Trimming stripped 8 bases from V and 0 bases from J, with 14 bases between. This CDR3 has 15 amino acids. CDR3 bases: TGTGCCAGCTCTATCTACGGGAGCTCCTACAATGAGCAGTTCTTC. It is translated as CASSIYGSSYNEQFF.